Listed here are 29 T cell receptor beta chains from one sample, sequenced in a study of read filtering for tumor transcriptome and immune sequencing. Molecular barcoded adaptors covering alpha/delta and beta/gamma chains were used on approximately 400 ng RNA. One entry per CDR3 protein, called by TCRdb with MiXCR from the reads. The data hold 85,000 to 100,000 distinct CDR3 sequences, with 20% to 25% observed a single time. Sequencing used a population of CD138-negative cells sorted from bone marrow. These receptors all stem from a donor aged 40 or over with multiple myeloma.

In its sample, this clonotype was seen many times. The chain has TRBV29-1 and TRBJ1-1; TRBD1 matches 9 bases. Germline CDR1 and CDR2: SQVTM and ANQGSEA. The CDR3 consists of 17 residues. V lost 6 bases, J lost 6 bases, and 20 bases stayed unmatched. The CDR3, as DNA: TGCAGCGTGCCCAGAACGCAACCAGGGACAGGGTCGCCTGAAGCTTTCTTT. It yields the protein CSVPRTQPGTGSPEAFF. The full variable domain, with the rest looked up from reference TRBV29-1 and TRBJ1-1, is SAVISQKPSRDICQRGTSLTIQCQVDSQVTMMFWYRQQPGQSLTLIATANQGSEATYESGFVIDKFPISRPNLTFSTLTVSNMSPEDSSIYLCSVPRTQPGTGSPEAFFGQGTRLTVV.

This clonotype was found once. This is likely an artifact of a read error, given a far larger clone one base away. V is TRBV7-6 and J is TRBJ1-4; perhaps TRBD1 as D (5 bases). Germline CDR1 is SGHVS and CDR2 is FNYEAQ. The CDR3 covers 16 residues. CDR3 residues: CASSLSGTSLSSTQCF. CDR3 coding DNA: TGTGCCAGCAGCTTATCCGGGACTAGCCTCTCTTCTACGCAGTGTTTT.

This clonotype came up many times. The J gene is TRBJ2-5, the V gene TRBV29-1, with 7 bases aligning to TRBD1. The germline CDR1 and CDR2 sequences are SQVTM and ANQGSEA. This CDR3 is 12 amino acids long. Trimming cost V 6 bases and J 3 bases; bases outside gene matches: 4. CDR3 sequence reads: CSVAGTEETQYF. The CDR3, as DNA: TGCAGCGTCGCCGGGACAGAAGAGACCCAGTACTTC.

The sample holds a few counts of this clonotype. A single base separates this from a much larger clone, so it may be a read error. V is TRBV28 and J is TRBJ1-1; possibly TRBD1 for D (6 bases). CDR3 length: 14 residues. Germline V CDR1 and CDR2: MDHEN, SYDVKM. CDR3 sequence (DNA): TGTGCCAGCGGTTTCGGGGGGCTTTACACTGAAGCTTTCTTT. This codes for CASGFGGLYTEAFF.

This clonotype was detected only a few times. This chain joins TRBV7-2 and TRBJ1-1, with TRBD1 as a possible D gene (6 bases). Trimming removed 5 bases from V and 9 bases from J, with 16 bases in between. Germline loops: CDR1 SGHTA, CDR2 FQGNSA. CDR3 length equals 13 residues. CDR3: CASSQAGGLQAFF. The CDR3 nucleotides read TGTGCCAGCAGCCAGGCGGGGGGGCTTCAAGCTTTCTTT.

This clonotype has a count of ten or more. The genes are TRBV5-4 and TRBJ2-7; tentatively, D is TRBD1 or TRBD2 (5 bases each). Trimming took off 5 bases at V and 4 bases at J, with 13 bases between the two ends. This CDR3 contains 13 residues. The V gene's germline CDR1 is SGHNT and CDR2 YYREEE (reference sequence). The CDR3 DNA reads TGTGCCAGCAGTTGGGGCCGAGGGTACGAGCAGTACTTC. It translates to CASSWGRGYEQYF.

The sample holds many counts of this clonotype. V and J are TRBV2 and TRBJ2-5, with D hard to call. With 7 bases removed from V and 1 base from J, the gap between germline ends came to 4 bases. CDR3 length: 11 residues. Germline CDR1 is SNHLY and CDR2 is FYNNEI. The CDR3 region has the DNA TGTGCCAGCAAGTTCCAAGAGACCCAGTACTTC. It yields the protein CASKFQETQYF. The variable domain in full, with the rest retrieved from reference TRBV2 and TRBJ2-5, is EPEVTQTPSHQVTQMGQEVILRCVPISNHLYFYWYRQILGQKVEFLVSFYNNEISEKSEIFDDQFSVERPDGSNFTLKIRSTKLEDSAMYFCASKFQETQYFGPGTRLLVL.

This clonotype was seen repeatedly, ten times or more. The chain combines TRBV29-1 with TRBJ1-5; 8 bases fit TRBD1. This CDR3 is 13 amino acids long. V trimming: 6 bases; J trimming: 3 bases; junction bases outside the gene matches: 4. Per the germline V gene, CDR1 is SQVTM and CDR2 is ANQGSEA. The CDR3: CSVGQGANQPQHF. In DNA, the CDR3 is TGCAGCGTCGGTCAGGGGGCCAATCAGCCCCAGCATTTT.

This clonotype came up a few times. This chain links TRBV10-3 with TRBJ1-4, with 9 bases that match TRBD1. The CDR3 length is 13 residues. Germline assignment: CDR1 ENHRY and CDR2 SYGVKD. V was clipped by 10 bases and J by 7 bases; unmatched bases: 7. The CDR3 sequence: CATSDRGGEKLFF. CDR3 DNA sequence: TGTGCCACCTCGGACAGGGGAGGTGAAAAACTGTTTTTT.

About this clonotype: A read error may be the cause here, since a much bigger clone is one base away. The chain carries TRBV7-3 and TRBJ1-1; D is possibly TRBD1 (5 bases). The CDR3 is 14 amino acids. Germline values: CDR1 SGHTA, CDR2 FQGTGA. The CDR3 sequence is CACSLGQRGTEAFF. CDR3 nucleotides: TGTGCCTGCAGCTTAGGGCAGAGGGGCACTGAAGCTTTCTTT. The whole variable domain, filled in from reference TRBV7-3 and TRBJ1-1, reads GAGVSQTPSNKVTEKGKYVELRCDPISGHTALYWYRQSLGQGPEFLIYFQGTGAADDSGLPNDRFFAVRPEGSVSTLKIQRTERGDSAVYLCACSLGQRGTEAFFGQGTRLTVV.

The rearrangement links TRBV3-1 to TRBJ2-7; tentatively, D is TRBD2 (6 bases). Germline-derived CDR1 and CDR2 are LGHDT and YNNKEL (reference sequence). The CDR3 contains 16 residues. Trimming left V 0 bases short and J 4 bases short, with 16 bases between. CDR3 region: CASSQELGTSGYEQYF. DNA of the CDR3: TGTGCCAGCAGCCAAGAATTGGGGACTTCGGGGTACGAGCAGTACTTC.

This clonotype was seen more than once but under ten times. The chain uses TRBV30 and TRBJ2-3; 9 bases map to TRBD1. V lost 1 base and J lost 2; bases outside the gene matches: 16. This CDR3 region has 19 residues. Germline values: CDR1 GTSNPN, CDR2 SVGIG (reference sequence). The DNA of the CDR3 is TGTGCCTGGAGTGATCTACCGGGACAGGGACACCCTAACACAGATACGCAGTATTTT. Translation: CAWSDLPGQGHPNTDTQYF. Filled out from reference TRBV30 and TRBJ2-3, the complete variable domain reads SQTIHQWPATLVQPVGSPLSLECTVEGTSNPNLYWYRQAAGRGLQLLFYSVGIGQISSEVPQNLSASRPQDRQFILSSKKLLLSDSGFYLCAWSDLPGQGHPNTDTQYFGPGTRLTVL.

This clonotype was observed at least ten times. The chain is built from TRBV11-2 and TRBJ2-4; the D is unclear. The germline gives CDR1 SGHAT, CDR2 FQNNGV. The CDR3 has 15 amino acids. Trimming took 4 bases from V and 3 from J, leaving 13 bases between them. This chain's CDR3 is CASSSRPSGKNIQYF. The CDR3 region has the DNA TGTGCCAGCAGCTCCCGACCGTCGGGCAAAAACATTCAGTACTTC.

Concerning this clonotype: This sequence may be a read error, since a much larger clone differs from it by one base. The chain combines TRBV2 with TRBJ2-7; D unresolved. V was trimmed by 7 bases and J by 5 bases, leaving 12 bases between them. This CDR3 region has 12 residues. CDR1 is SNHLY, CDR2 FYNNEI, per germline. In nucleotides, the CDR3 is TGTGCCAGCAAAAGGGATGGCCACGAGCAGTACTTC. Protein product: CASKRDGHEQYF. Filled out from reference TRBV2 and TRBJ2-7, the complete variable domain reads EPEVTQTPSHQVTQMGQEVILRCVPISNHLYFYWYRQILGQKVEFLVSFYNNEISEKSEIFDDQFSVERPDGSNFTLKIRSTKLEDSAMYFCASKRDGHEQYFGPGTRLTVT.

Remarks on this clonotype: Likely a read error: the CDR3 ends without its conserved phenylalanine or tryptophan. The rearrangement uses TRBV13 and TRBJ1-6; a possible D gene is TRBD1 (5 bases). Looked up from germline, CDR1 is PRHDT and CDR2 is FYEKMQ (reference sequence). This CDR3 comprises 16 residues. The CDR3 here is CASSLKGFSYNSPLHL. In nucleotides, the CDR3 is TGCGCCAGCAGCTTAAAGGGGTTCTCCTATAATTCACCCCTCCACTTA.

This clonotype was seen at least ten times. The CDR3 here is CSASVDFYEQYF. CDR3 bases: TGCAGTGCTAGTGTAGACTTCTACGAGCAGTACTTC. The chain uses TRBV20-1 and TRBJ2-7, with D uncertain. Trimming took 3 bases from V and 3 from J, leaving 9 bases between them. The CDR3 runs to 12 residues. From germline, CDR1 is DFQATT and CDR2 SNEGSKA (reference sequence).

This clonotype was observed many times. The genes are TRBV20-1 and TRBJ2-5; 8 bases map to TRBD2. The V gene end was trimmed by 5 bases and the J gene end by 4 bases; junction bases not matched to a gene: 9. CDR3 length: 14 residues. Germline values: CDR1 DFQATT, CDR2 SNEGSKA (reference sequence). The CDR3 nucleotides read TGCAGTGCTTCGGTTGGGACTAGTATAGAGACCCAGTACTTC. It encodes CSASVGTSIETQYF.

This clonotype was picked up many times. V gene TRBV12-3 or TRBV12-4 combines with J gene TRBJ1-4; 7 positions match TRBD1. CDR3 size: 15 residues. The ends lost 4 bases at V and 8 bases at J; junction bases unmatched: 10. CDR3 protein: CASSSQGGLSEKLFF. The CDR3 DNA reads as TGTGCCAGCAGTTCCCAGGGGGGCCTTAGCGAAAAACTGTTTTTT.

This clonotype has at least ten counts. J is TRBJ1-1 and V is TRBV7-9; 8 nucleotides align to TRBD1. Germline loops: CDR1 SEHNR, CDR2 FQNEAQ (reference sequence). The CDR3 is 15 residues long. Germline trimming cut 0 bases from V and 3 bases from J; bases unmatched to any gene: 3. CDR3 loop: CASSLAQGAYTEAFF. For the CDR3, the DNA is TGTGCCAGCAGCTTAGCGCAGGGGGCGTACACTGAAGCTTTCTTT.

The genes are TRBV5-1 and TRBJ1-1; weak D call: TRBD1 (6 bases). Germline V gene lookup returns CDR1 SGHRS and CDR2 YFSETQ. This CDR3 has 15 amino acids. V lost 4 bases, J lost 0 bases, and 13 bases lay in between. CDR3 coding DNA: TGCGCCAGCAGCAGATCGGACAGCCTGAACACTGAAGCTTTCTTT. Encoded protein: CASSRSDSLNTEAFF.

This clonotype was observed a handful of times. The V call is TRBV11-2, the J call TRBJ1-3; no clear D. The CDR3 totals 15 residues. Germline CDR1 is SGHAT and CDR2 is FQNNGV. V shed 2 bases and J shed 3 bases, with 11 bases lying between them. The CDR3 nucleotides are TGTGCCAGCAGCTTAAAAGGGTATAGTGGAAACACCATATATTTT. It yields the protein CASSLKGYSGNTIYF.

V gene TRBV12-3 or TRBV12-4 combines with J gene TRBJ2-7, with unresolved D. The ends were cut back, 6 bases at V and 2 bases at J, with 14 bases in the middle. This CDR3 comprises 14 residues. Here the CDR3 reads CASSGNVPPYEQYF. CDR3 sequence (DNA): TGTGCCAGCAGCGGAAACGTTCCCCCCTACGAGCAGTACTTC.

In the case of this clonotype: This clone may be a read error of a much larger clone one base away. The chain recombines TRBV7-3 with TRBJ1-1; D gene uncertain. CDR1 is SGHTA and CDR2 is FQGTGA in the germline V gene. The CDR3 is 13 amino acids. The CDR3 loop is CTSSLSMYTEAFF. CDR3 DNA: TGTACCAGCAGCTTAAGTATGTACACTGAAGCTTTCTTT.

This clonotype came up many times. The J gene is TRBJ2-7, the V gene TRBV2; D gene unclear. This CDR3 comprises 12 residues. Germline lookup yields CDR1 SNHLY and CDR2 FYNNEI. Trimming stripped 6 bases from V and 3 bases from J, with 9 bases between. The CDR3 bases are TGTGCCAGCAGCGCCTCATACTACGAGCAGTACTTC. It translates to CASSASYYEQYF.

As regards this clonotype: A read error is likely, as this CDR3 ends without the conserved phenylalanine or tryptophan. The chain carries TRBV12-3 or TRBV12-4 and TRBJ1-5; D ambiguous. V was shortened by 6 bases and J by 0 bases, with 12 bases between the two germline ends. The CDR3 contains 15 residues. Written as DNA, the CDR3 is TGTGCCAGCAGCCGAAACAGTAATAGCAATCAGCCCCAGCATCTT. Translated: CASSRNSNSNQPQHL.

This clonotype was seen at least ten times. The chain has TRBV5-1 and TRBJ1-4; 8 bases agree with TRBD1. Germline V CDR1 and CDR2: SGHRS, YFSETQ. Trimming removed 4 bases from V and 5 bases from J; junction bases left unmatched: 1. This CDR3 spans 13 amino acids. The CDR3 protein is CASSRQGNEKLFF. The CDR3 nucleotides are TGCGCCAGCAGCCGACAGGGGAATGAAAAACTGTTTTTT. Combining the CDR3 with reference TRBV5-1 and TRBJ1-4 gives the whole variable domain KAGVTQTPRYLIKTRGQQVTLSCSPISGHRSVSWYQQTPGQGLQFLFEYFSETQRNKGNFPGRFSGRQFSNSRSEMNVSTLELGDSALYLCASSRQGNEKLFFGSGTQLSVL.

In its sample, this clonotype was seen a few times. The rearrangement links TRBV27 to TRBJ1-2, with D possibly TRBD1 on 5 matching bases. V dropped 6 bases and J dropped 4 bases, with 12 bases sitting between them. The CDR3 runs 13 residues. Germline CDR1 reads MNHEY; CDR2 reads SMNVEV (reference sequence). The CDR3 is CASSQTELYGYTF. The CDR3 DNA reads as TGTGCCAGCAGCCAGACAGAACTCTATGGCTACACCTTC.

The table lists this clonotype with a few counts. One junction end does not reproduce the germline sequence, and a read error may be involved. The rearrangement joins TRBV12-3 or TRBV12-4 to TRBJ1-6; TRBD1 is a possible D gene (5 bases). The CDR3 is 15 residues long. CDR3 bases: TGTGCCGGCAGCCGTAGTCGGGGGGGGAATTCACCCCTCCACTTT. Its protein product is CAGSRSRGGNSPLHF.

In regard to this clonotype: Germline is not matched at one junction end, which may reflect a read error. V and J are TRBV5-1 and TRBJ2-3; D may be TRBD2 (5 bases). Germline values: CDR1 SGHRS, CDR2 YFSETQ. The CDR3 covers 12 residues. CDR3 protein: CTSSLEADTQYF. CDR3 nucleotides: TGCACCAGCAGCTTGGAGGCGGATACGCAGTATTTT.